This TCR beta chain was recovered during a study of T cells in Graves' hyperthyroidism and ophthalmopathy. Details on this clonotype: Its antigen is still unknown.

Study-level findings and limits: In blood, most of the thyroid clonotypes expanded above 0.001 were also present.

Stable disease denoted Graves' hyperthyroidism without ophthalmopathy progression within 18 months. Disease duration under 2 months; hyperthyroidism patients were aged 18 to 65. RNA transcripts served as the template for amplifying TCR beta CDR3 regions. The TCR CDR3 first-round RT-PCR relied on the HTBI primer set. One entry per CDR3 protein, called by TCRdb with MiXCR from the multiplex PCR reads. The repertoire consists of 350,000 to 400,000 distinct CDR3 sequences, with about a fifth occurring once and the leading ten covering about 4%. This TCR was sampled from a woman aged 18-35 years with Graves' hyperthyroidism. Sequences were obtained from blood.

This CDR3 is CASSLAQVPWGEQYF. The CDR3 DNA reads as TGTGCCAGCAGCTTGGCTCAGGTCCCGTGGGGTGAGCAGTACTTC. V and J are TRBV11-2 and TRBJ2-7; D is undetermined. The CDR3 has 15 residues. CDR1 SGHAT and CDR2 FQNNGV come from the germline V gene. V lost 3 bases to trimming and J lost 7 bases, with 19 bases between them.